This T cell receptor (beta chain) was obtained from a study of glioma-infiltrating T cells. Using RNA template, CDR3s of TCR alpha and beta were amplified with iRepertoire arm-PCR. Each CDR3 protein is one row after TCRdb ran MiXCR on the multiplex PCR reads. The sample holds 400,000 or so distinct CDR3 sequences; 41% are singletons and the top ten take around 12%. A word on this clonotype: Antigen: not known.

Germline V lookup: CDR1 DFQATT, CDR2 SNEGSKA (reference sequence). Trimming cost V 0 bases and J 3 bases, with 15 bases left between them. The CDR3 is 15 amino acids. The study, taken as a whole, reports: A blood CDR3 motif signature was depleted in highly divergent patients.

V gene TRBV20-1 combines with J gene TRBJ2-7, with D perhaps matching TRBD1 (5 bases). This receptor was identified in a human donor with low-grade glioma or glioblastoma, undergoing nonglioma brain surgery, or in good health (not recorded which). Specimen: glioma tissue, nonneoplastic brain tissue, or PBMCs (not recorded which). In nucleotides, the CDR3 is TGCAGTGCTAGAGATCCAGGGCCGTCTATCTACGAGCAGTACTTC. This encodes CSARDPGPSIYEQYF.